This is a list of T cell receptor beta chains from one sample in a study of CD8 T cells in Susac syndrome. MiXCR, applied by TCRdb to the immunoSEQ multiplex PCR reads, yields one record per CDR3 protein. The sample yields approximately 210,000 distinct CDR3 sequences, 94% seen once. Material for sequencing was CD4+ T cells from PBMCs. Receptors were obtained from a human donor with Susac syndrome. CDR3s include the opening cysteine and the closing phenylalanine or tryptophan. Fields, in order: CDR3 length, D gene, J gene, clone size, V gene, CDR3 protein, CDR3 DNA. A D gene is named only where the DNA matches it firmly. Size tells how often a clone was seen (once, few, many) or the class of an expanded clone, and some rows leave it out.

length: 14; D: TRBD2; J: TRBJ2-7; size: once; V: TRBV30; CDR3: CAWSVVGGSYEQYF; DNA: TGTGCCTGGAGTGTAGTGGGAGGGAGCTACGAGCAGTACTTC
length: 14; D: .; J: TRBJ1-1; size: .; V: TRBV12-3/TRBV12-4; CDR3: CASSWGAGDTEAFF; DNA: TGTGCCAGCAGTTGGGGGGCAGGGGACACTGAAGCTTTCTTT
length: 18; D: TRBD2; J: TRBJ2-3; size: .; V: TRBV7-9; CDR3: CASSYRYPGLGGSDTQYF; DNA: TGTGCCAGCAGCTATAGATACCCGGGACTAGGAGGTTCAGATACGCAGTATTTT
length: 13; D: TRBD1; J: TRBJ1-4; size: .; V: TRBV29-1; CDR3: CSVEQGRAEKLFF; DNA: TGCAGCGTCGAACAGGGGAGGGCTGAAAAACTGTTTTTT
length: 16; D: TRBD1; J: TRBJ2-2; size: .; V: TRBV24-1; CDR3: CATSEPGQGFTGELFF; DNA: TGTGCCACCAGCGAACCGGGACAGGGTTTTACCGGGGAGCTGTTTTTT
length: 15; D: .; J: TRBJ2-7; size: .; V: TRBV28; CDR3: CASSWAGALSYEQYF; DNA: TGTGCCAGCAGTTGGGCGGGGGCCCTCTCCTACGAGCAGTACTTC
length: 15; D: TRBD1; J: TRBJ1-3; size: .; V: TRBV20-1; CDR3: CSAMDRGESGNTIYF; DNA: TGCAGTGCGATGGACAGGGGCGAGTCTGGAAACACCATATATTTT
length: 14; D: TRBD1; J: TRBJ1-2; size: .; V: TRBV12-3/TRBV12-4; CDR3: CASNYDRADYGYTF; DNA: TGTGCCAGCAATTATGACAGGGCAGACTATGGCTACACCTTC
length: 16; D: .; J: TRBJ1-2; size: .; V: TRBV20-1; CDR3: CSARDLQGTSNYGYTF; DNA: TGCAGTGCTAGAGATCTGCAGGGCACCTCTAACTATGGCTACACCTTC
length: 18; D: TRBD1; J: TRBJ2-3; size: once; V: TRBV4-3; CDR3: CASSLTPGTGGPTDTQYF; DNA: TGCGCCAGCAGCCTCACCCCCGGGACAGGGGGACCCACAGATACGCAGTATTTT
length: 13; D: .; J: TRBJ1-1; size: .; V: TRBV29-1; CDR3: CSVELFQDTEAFF; DNA: TGCAGCGTTGAATTATTCCAGGACACTGAAGCTTTCTTT
length: 14; D: TRBD2; J: TRBJ2-2; size: .; V: TRBV29-1; CDR3: CSANSGSYTGELFF; DNA: TGCAGCGCTAATAGCGGGTCCTACACCGGGGAGCTGTTTTTT
length: 16; D: .; J: TRBJ1-3; size: once; V: TRBV10-3; CDR3: CAITPSQGSSGNTIYF; DNA: TGTGCCATCACCCCCTCGCAGGGGAGCTCTGGAAACACCATATATTTT
length: 11; D: .; J: TRBJ2-5; size: .; V: TRBV5-6; CDR3: CASSLVGAQYF; DNA: TGTGCCAGCAGCTTGGTCGGGGCCCAGTACTTC
length: 12; D: .; J: TRBJ1-6; size: .; V: TRBV30; CDR3: CAWSPPWGTLHF; DNA: TGTGCCTGGAGTCCCCCCTGGGGAACCCTCCACTTT
length: 15; D: .; J: TRBJ2-2; size: .; V: TRBV11-1; CDR3: CASTLEGAKTGELFF; DNA: TGTGCCAGCACCCTGGAGGGGGCGAAGACCGGGGAGCTGTTTTTT
length: 14; D: .; J: TRBJ2-3; size: .; V: TRBV6-5; CDR3: CASSLASYTDTQYF; DNA: TGTGCCAGCAGTCTAGCGTCCTACACAGATACGCAGTATTTT
length: 16; D: TRBD1; J: TRBJ1-1; size: .; V: TRBV30; CDR3: CAWSVRTGVGGTEAFF; DNA: TGTGCCTGGAGTGTACGGACAGGGGTCGGTGGCACTGAAGCTTTCTTT
length: 13; D: .; J: TRBJ2-3; size: .; V: TRBV6-2/TRBV6-3; CDR3: CASRRTDTDTQYF; DNA: TGTGCCAGCAGAAGGACTGACACAGATACGCAGTATTTT
length: 14; D: TRBD2; J: TRBJ2-1; size: .; V: TRBV6-5; CDR3: CASSLAGAYNEQFF; DNA: TGTGCCAGCAGTCTAGCGGGGGCCTACAATGAGCAGTTCTTC
length: 14; D: TRBD1; J: TRBJ1-2; size: .; V: TRBV9; CDR3: CASNVAGGGYGYTF; DNA: TGTGCCAGCAACGTTGCAGGGGGCGGCTATGGCTACACCTTC
length: 14; D: .; J: TRBJ1-6; size: .; V: TRBV20-1; CDR3: CSARDAGSYSPLHF; DNA: TGCAGTGCTAGAGATGCAGGGAGTTATTCACCCCTCCACTTT
length: 13; D: .; J: TRBJ2-1; size: .; V: TRBV30; CDR3: CAWTGSPLNEQFF; DNA: TGTGCCTGGACAGGGAGCCCCCTCAATGAGCAGTTCTTC
length: 15; D: .; J: TRBJ1-4; size: .; V: TRBV9; CDR3: CASSATTGFNEKLFF; DNA: TGTGCCAGCAGCGCAACGACAGGATTTAATGAAAAACTGTTTTTT
length: 12; D: .; J: TRBJ1-4; size: .; V: TRBV25-1; CDR3: CASTEGTQKLFF; DNA: TGTGCCAGCACGGAAGGTACCCAAAAACTGTTTTTT
length: 15; D: .; J: TRBJ2-1; size: .; V: TRBV28; CDR3: CASRPVGTRYNEQFF; DNA: TGTGCCAGCAGGCCAGTGGGGACAAGATACAATGAGCAGTTCTTC
length: 12; D: TRBD1; J: TRBJ2-7; size: .; V: TRBV29-1; CDR3: CSVEKGAREQYF; DNA: TGCAGCGTTGAAAAGGGGGCTAGGGAGCAGTACTTC
length: 14; D: .; J: TRBJ1-2; size: .; V: TRBV5-1; CDR3: CASSLGQFSYGYTF; DNA: TGCGCCAGCAGCTTGGGGCAGTTCTCCTATGGCTACACCTTC
length: 14; D: .; J: TRBJ1-3; size: .; V: TRBV30; CDR3: CAWSTGTAGNTIYF; DNA: TGTGCCTGGAGTACCGGGACGGCCGGAAACACCATATATTTT
length: 15; D: .; J: TRBJ1-5; size: .; V: TRBV28; CDR3: CASSLQGRGNQPQHF; DNA: TGTGCCAGCAGTTTACAGGGACGGGGCAATCAGCCCCAGCATTTT
length: 15; D: .; J: TRBJ2-6; size: .; V: TRBV12-3/TRBV12-4; CDR3: CASSLASSGANVLTF; DNA: TGTGCCAGCAGTTTGGCATCCTCTGGGGCCAACGTCCTGACTTTC
length: 15; D: .; J: TRBJ2-7; size: .; V: TRBV19; CDR3: CASSMGGQGSRESYF; DNA: TGTGCCAGTAGTATGGGAGGGCAGGGGTCCCGGGAGTCGTACTTC
length: 12; D: .; J: TRBJ2-5; size: .; V: TRBV6-1; CDR3: CASSEVQETQYF; DNA: TGTGCCAGCAGTGAAGTCCAGGAGACCCAGTACTTC
length: 16; D: TRBD2; J: TRBJ2-6; size: .; V: TRBV3-1; CDR3: CASSHSGPTGANVLTF; DNA: TGTGCCAGCAGCCATAGCGGGCCCACTGGGGCCAACGTCCTGACTTTC
length: 15; D: TRBD1; J: TRBJ1-1; size: .; V: TRBV4-3; CDR3: CASSHRTGVNTEAFF; DNA: TGCGCCAGCAGCCATCGGACAGGGGTGAACACTGAAGCTTTCTTT
length: 17; D: TRBD2; J: TRBJ2-2; size: .; V: TRBV14; CDR3: CASSPRGEAGRTGELFF; DNA: TGTGCCAGCAGCCCAAGAGGGGAAGCGGGGCGCACCGGGGAGCTGTTTTTT
length: 15; D: .; J: TRBJ1-1; size: .; V: TRBV20-1; CDR3: CSAIDRTNMNTEAFF; DNA: TGCAGTGCTATCGACAGAACAAACATGAACACTGAAGCTTTCTTT
length: 15; D: TRBD2; J: TRBJ2-7; size: once; V: TRBV6-5; CDR3: CASSGRGAGAYEQYF; DNA: TGTGCCAGCAGTGGCCGCGGGGCGGGGGCCTACGAGCAGTACTTC
length: 15; D: .; J: TRBJ1-5; size: .; V: TRBV7-9; CDR3: CASSLQGASNQPQHF; DNA: TGTGCCAGCAGCTTGCAGGGAGCGAGCAATCAGCCCCAGCATTTT
length: 14; D: .; J: TRBJ2-7; size: .; V: TRBV5-1; CDR3: CASSLFAGSYEQYF; DNA: TGCGCCAGCAGCTTGTTTGCAGGGAGCTACGAGCAGTACTTC